This TCR delta chain was retrieved from a study of fetal and pediatric gammadelta thymocytes (dated by TCRdb to about 2022). Broadly, across the study: The bulk gammadelta thymocyte repertoires combined previously published and newly generated, unpublished data and were used to strengthen a single-cell study of gammadelta thymocyte development. The bulk gammadelta thymocyte repertoire set covered around 10 subjects in total, 3 fetal thymus donors and 7 pediatric thymus donors. Unpublished data were combined with previously published data (refs 27,28) to make up the bulk gammadelta thymocyte repertoires. Bulk TCR repertoire data were added to increase subject numbers and strengthen the CDR3 publicity analysis. The paper's findings and limits, for the study overall: Compared with post-natal repertoires, fetal gammadelta thymocyte repertoires had previously been reported to be enriched for TRDV2, TRGV8 and TRGV9 usage, low N additions and public CDR3s.

The CDR1 and CDR2 encoded by the germline V gene are TSWWSYY and QGS. V trim: 2 bases; J trim: 2 bases; unmatched bases: 33. The CDR3 numbers 25 residues from cysteine through phenylalanine. The retained sequence is limited to the CDR3, 75 bases, with the frame set at the first base. Of note for this clone: The specificity of this receptor is unknown. This may be a read error, as it is one base from a much larger clone. Other DNA sequences from this sample encode an identical CDR3 as well.

TCRdb names Illumina MiSeq as the instrument used. Concerning the study's data processing: For the publicity analysis, the Vgamma9Vdelta2 and nonVgamma9Vdelta2 bulk CDR3 files from each subject were merged to form one combined repertoire per subject. Using base R and dplyr, CDR3 publicity was scored on a scale from 0 to 19 by checking each amino acid sequence across 9 single-cell datasets and 10 to 11 bulk repertoires. Clone calls in TCRdb were regenerated from the public reads with CATT, after which identical DNA sequences shared one row. V and J calls and clone size were set by TCRdb, not the authors. Across this sample there are over a thousand delta-chain clones, with more than 35% seen only once. Of the sample, less than 7.5% falls within the top ten clones. Staining of thymocytes was performed with Zombie NIR viability dye and with antibodies against CD3 (UCHT1), TCRgammadelta (11F2), TCRVgamma9 (IMMU360) and TCRVdelta2 (IMMU389). Bulk TRD and TRG CDR3 repertoires were produced separately from sorted Vgamma9Vdelta2 and nonVgamma9Vdelta2 gammadelta thymocytes taken from human fetal and pediatric thymuses. Pediatric thymus tissue was collected in Belgium from children having cardiac surgery. Pediatric thymus donors in the study were aged between about 1 and 12 years. Thymic cell suspensions were made from fetal and post-natal thymuses as previously described. NonVgamma9Vdelta2 thymocytes were sorted as CD3+ gammadeltaTCR+ cells lacking the Vgamma9+Vdelta2+ phenotype. A FACS Aria III cell sorter (BD Biosciences) was used to carry out the cell sorting.

This TCR derives from a child who underwent cardiac surgery and was recorded as healthy. The V gene is TRDV1 and the J gene is TRDJ1, and 9 junctional nucleotides match TRDD2. The sample taken for sequencing was non-Vgamma9Vdelta2 gamma-delta T cells from the thymus. The cell subset or site tag for this specimen amounts to: CD3+gammadeltaTCR+ thymocytes not co-expressing Vgamma9 and Vdelta2. The nucleotides are TGTGCTCTTGGGGAAGGTTATCGTACAATCCTTCCTACGCGACCCTGTATAGCCAGAACCGATAAACTCATCTTT. It codes for CALGEGYRTILPTRPCIARTDKLIF.